The following is a T cell receptor beta chain sequence with its context. The target antigen is unknown. This sample is part of a study of T cell responses to AZD1222 COVID-19 vaccine. Study-level points and caveats: In the spike-specific TCR repertoire, nearly half reportedly target unmutated variant regions. Donor demographics were predominantly white British with a female majority; clonal diversity may be underestimated.

V dropped 4 bases and J dropped 6 bases, with 21 bases sitting between them. The CDR3 has 16 amino acids. Germline lookup yields CDR1 PRHDT and CDR2 FYEKMQ (reference sequence). Here immunoSEQ multiplex PCR was the method, and the copy in TCRdb shows in-frame clones only, minus some. The sample includes 120,000 or so clones, about 89% of them seen just once. This clonotype was sampled from an adult in good health. The chain is built from TRBV13 and TRBJ2-5, with a weak D call TRBD1 (6 bases). The sequencing here drew on peripheral blood, taken on day 0 of AZD1222 vaccination. In DNA, the CDR3 is TGTGCCAGCAGCTCAGGGACAACCCGGGTGAAAAAGACCCAGTACTTC. Translating gives CASSSGTTRVKKTQYF.